Following are 14 T cell receptor beta chains from one sample sequenced in a study of T cells in women clearing cervical HPV infection. Clones were read by immunoSEQ multiplex PCR, and TCRdb kept only the in-frame ones, dropping some. The table lists tens of thousands of clones. The sample consisted of blood buffy coat. The origin of the receptors is a woman between 18 and 70 years old with a cervical HPV16 infection that either progressed to CIN3+ or cleared (not recorded which).

Turning to this clone: The CDR3 is cut off 3 residues early in the read; its end comes from the germline J gene. The V gene is TRBV30, the J gene TRBJ2-3, with 14 bases aligning to TRBD2. Germline V gene sequence: CDR1 GTSNPN, CDR2 SVGIG (reference sequence). The ends lost 8 bases at V and 4 bases at J; junction bases unmatched: 2. CDR3 length: 13 amino acids. The DNA read from the CDR3 is TGTGCCGGACTAGCGGGAGGTTCAGATACG. This gives the protein CAGLAGGSDT. In full, the CDR3 is CAGLAGGSDTQYF. Combining the CDR3 with reference TRBV30 and TRBJ2-3 gives the whole variable domain SQTIHQWPATLVQPVGSPLSLECTVEGTSNPNLYWYRQAAGRGLQLLFYSVGIGQISSEVPQNLSASRPQDRQFILSSKKLLLSDSGFYLCAGLAGGSDTQYFGPGTRLTVL.

With respect to this clone: The read ends 3 residues early relative to the CDR3; the germline J gene fills the gap. This chain links TRBV7-9 with TRBJ2-7; D unresolved. The CDR3 loop spans 13 amino acids. V was pared by 5 bases and J by 2 bases, with 10 bases between. Germline V lookup: CDR1 SEHNR, CDR2 FQNEAQ (reference sequence). CDR3: CASSPGPPYEQYF. The sequenced part of the CDR3 DNA is TGTGCCAGCAGCCCAGGCCCCCCCTACGAG.

The sequenced part of the CDR3 DNA is TGTGCCAGCAGTTCTCCGACGGGGACTAACTATGGC. Encoded protein: CASSSPTGTNYG. The CDR3 in its entirety is CASSSPTGTNYGYTF. The chain joins TRBV6-2 or TRBV6-3 to TRBJ1-2, with D hard to call. Read sequence stops 3 residues before the CDR3 end, and the germline J gene provides the missing end. This CDR3 region has 15 residues. V was clipped by 4 bases and J by 0 bases, with 12 bases between them. Germline V gene sequence: CDR1 MNHEY, CDR2 SVGEGT.

For this clone: The read stops 3 residues short of the end of the CDR3; the missing end is completed from the germline J gene. The chain carries TRBV5-1 and TRBJ1-1; D gene unclear. This CDR3 spans 16 amino acids. The germline V gene has CDR1 SGHRS and CDR2 YFSETQ. With 4 bases removed from V and 0 bases from J, the gap between germline ends came to 16 bases. CDR3 amino acids: CASSPRATPLNTEAFF. CDR3 DNA, as far as it was read: TGCGCCAGCAGCCCGAGGGCCACCCCATTGAACACTGAA.

With respect to this clone: Sequencing ends 3 residues short of the CDR3 end; the germline J gene provides the rest. The rearrangement joins TRBV18 to TRBJ1-1; 7 bases are shared with TRBD1. V was clipped by 3 bases and J by 2 bases; unmatched bases: 6. Per germline, CDR1 KGHSH and CDR2 LQKENI. CDR3 length equals 15 residues. The CDR3 DNA, read in part, is TGTGCCAGCTCACCGGAGGACAGGCTAAACACTGAA. It is translated as CASSPEDRLNTE. The CDR3 as a whole reads CASSPEDRLNTEAFF.

Points on this clone: The read finishes 3 residues shy of the CDR3 end, and the germline J gene is used to complete it. The chain joins TRBV29-1 to TRBJ2-1, with D maybe TRBD2 (5 bases). Deletions cut 4 bases from V and 8 bases from J, with 21 bases between. CDR1 and CDR2 from the germline V gene are SQVTM and ANQGSEA. The CDR3 covers 15 residues. CDR3: CSVGGLASPFDEQFF. The covered CDR3 bases are TGCAGCGTTGGAGGGCTGGCTAGCCCATTCGATGAG.

Comment on this clone: The read is 3 residues too short to cover the CDR3 end, so that end is filled in from the germline J gene. V and J are TRBV6-4 and TRBJ2-2; weak D call: TRBD2 (6 bases). Looked up from germline, CDR1 is MRHNA and CDR2 is SNTAGT. CDR3 length: 14 residues. V gave up 3 bases and J gave up 6 bases, with 11 bases separating them. CDR3 bases read: TGTGCCAGCAGTGATCGCCCGGGGGCCGGGGAG. Translated, it gives CASSDRPGAGE. From start to end, the CDR3 is CASSDRPGAGELFF.

Worth noting for this clone: Sequencing ends 3 residues short of the CDR3 end; the germline J gene provides the rest. V gene TRBV5-6 combines with J gene TRBJ1-2; 11 bases are shared with TRBD1. Germline V gene data show CDR1 as SGHDT and CDR2 as YYEEEE. The CDR3 is 15 residues long. Germline trimming cut 4 bases from V and 3 bases from J; bases unmatched to any gene: 5. The DNA read from the CDR3 is TGTGCCAGCAGCCAAGGACAGGGGGCTTACTATGGC. It yields the protein CASSQGQGAYYG. The whole CDR3 region reads CASSQGQGAYYGYTF.

Notes on this clone: The read falls 3 residues short of the CDR3 end, and the missing part is taken from the germline J gene. The V call is TRBV6-2 or TRBV6-3, the J call TRBJ2-2; 7 bases match TRBD1. After removal of 6 bases from V and 6 bases from J, the junction contained 7 bases not matched to a gene. Germline CDR1 MNHEY, CDR2 SVGEGT. This CDR3 region has 14 residues. Here the CDR3 reads CASRFTGAAGELFF. The part of the CDR3 DNA that was read is TGTGCCAGCAGATTCACAGGGGCGGCCGGGGAG.

CDR3 DNA, as far as it was read: TGTGCCAGCAGCCCTCTAGCGGGAGAAAAGGATGAG. It translates to CASSPLAGEKDE. The complete CDR3 protein is CASSPLAGEKDEQFF. The chain uses TRBV4-2 and TRBJ2-1, with TRBD2 identical over 10 bases. Read coverage stops 3 residues before the CDR3 terminus; the germline J gene supplies the remainder. J lost 8 bases, V lost 4 bases, and 8 bases had no gene match. Per germline, CDR1 LGHNA and CDR2 YNFKEQ. The CDR3 length is 15 residues.

Incomplete CDR3 DNA: TGCGCCACCGGACAGGATCGCACAGATACG. Its translation is CATGQDRTDT. The full CDR3 reads CATGQDRTDTQYF. The chain couples TRBV10-1 to TRBJ2-3; 7 bases line up with TRBD1. The CDR3 end lies 3 residues beyond the end of the read and is filled in from the germline J gene. This CDR3 has 13 residues. V lost 10 bases, J lost 1 base, and 5 bases stayed unmatched. Per germline, CDR1 WNHNN and CDR2 SYGVQD (reference sequence).

Regarding this clone: The read finishes 3 residues shy of the CDR3 end, and the germline J gene is used to complete it. This chain links TRBV20-1 with TRBJ2-5; 9 nucleotides match TRBD1. V trimming: 5 bases; J trimming: 1 base; junction bases outside the gene matches: 5. The germline V gene has CDR1 DFQATT and CDR2 SNEGSKA (reference sequence). CDR3 length: 14 residues. The chain's CDR3 is CSALRDRVQETQYF. The covered CDR3 bases are TGCAGTGCTCTCCGGGACAGGGTCCAAGAGACC.

Turning to this clone: The sequenced fragment ends 3 residues before the CDR3 boundary, so the rest is inferred from the germline J gene. The rearrangement joins TRBV30 to TRBJ1-3; TRBD1 aligns across 8 bases. With 2 bases clipped from V and 3 bases from J, the junction kept 6 bases outside the gene matches. Germline CDR1 GTSNPN, CDR2 SVGIG (reference sequence). CDR3 length: 15 residues. The CDR3 sequence is CAWSPQQGVGNTIYF. CDR3 bases read: TGTGCCTGGAGTCCCCAACAGGGGGTTGGAAACACC.

About this clone itself: The CDR3 is cut off 3 residues early in the read; its end comes from the germline J gene. The chain couples TRBV5-1 to TRBJ1-4; 10 bases match TRBD1. The CDR3 is made up of 15 amino acids. CDR1 is SGHRS and CDR2 is YFSETQ in the germline V gene. V lost 1 base, J lost 5 bases, and 2 bases stayed unmatched. The part of the CDR3 DNA that was read is TGCGCCAGCAGCTTGAGGACAGGGGGAAATGAAAAA. Protein: CASSLRTGGNEK. The CDR3 in its entirety is CASSLRTGGNEKLFF.